The clone carrying this T cell receptor beta chain occurred a few times. Its antigen is unidentified. In TCRdb, the reads were re-called with MiXCR into one record per CDR3 protein. The sample carries roughly 500,000 distinct CDR3 sequences, 30% to 40% recorded once. The CDR3 totals 14 residues. Trimming stripped 7 bases from V and 4 bases from J, with 14 bases between. Germline lookup yields CDR1 SGHTA and CDR2 FQGNSA. This entry is derived from a study of T cell repertoires in cytomegalovirus infection. About the research overall: Used in the study were CMV epitopes, some recently identified and HLA-C-restricted, others well-studied and HLA-B-restricted. Signatures in public TCR beta sequences pointed to both CMV infection and matching HLA type. Study-wide results and limits: Carriers of CMV and the relevant HLA type were discriminated by public TCR beta frequency. HLA-C-restricted CMV-specific TCR beta clonotypes prevailed in the ex vivo response.

The sequencing here drew on cultured PBMCs, taken from culture after CMV antigen stimulation. The rearrangement links TRBV7-2 to TRBJ2-1; D call uncertain. This TCR came from a human donor in good health (CMV status not recorded). Some clones in this sample may be carry-over from other donors' samples. CDR3 nucleotides: TGTGCCAGCACCCCCCCTGGGCGTTACAATGAGCAGTTCTTC. It yields the protein CASTPPGRYNEQFF.